This T cell receptor (beta chain) was captured in a study of naive and memory T cell subsets. The study, taken as a whole, reports: Especially in CD8 cells, naive repertoires contained a few larger clonotypes, possibly CD45RA-re-expressing memory cells.

In the case of this clonotype: Antigen unknown.

Both TRBC1 and TRBC2 were covered by a beta constant-region primer of two equimolar oligonucleotides. Nested alpha and beta constant-region primers with the SP2 primer drove four PCR rounds on ligated cDNA. TCRdb reanalysed the UMI-ligation and nested PCR reads using MiXCR and keeps one entry per CDR3 protein. The sample records approximately 150,000 distinct CDR3 sequences, under 25% being singletons. Cells stained for CD3, CD4, CD8, CD45RA and CD27 were sorted into four subsets. Sequenced: naive CD8+ T cells from blood. This TCR was recovered from a human donor in good health.

The CDR3 DNA reads TGCAGCGTACAGGGGGCAGTTGGTCTTACAAACCCAGTTGATAACTATGGCTACACCTTC. Its protein is CSVQGAVGLTNPVDNYGYTF. The V gene is TRBV29-1, the J gene TRBJ1-2; 9 nucleotides match TRBD1. The CDR3 totals 20 residues. Germline loops: CDR1 SQVTM, CDR2 ANQGSEA. The V segment lost 6 bases and the J segment 1 base; nucleotides outside the gene matches: 24.